The present TCR beta chain was sequenced within a study of CD4 T cells in relation to SARS-CoV-2 and coronaviruses. Overall study context: PBMCs were cultured with antigen for roughly 9 days before TCR beta sequencing.

Germline-derived CDR1 and CDR2 are SGHRS and YFSETQ. The ends lost 3 bases at V and 6 bases at J; junction bases unmatched: 8. The CDR3 loop spans 15 amino acids. Unexposed donor CD4+ T cells date from 2011-2018, before the COVID-19 pandemic. After approximately 10 days of culture, CD4+ T cells were isolated. As cell numbers allowed, unexposed-donor CD4+ T cells faced SARS-CoV-2 S/N and four cold-coronavirus spikes. Fresh IL-2 medium replaced half the medium on days 3 and 7. This clone turned up a few times. Its cognate antigen is unknown. Profiling relied on immunoSEQ multiplex PCR, and the TCRdb table lists in-frame clones only, not all of them. The sample carries fewer than 20,000 clones, roughly four fifths recorded once.

The sequencing sample was made of CD4+ T cells from PBMCs, cultured in vitro. The gene calls are TRBV5-1 and TRBJ1-4; the match to TRBD1 covers 7 bases. This clonotype originated in a human donor in good health. The CDR3: CASSSGTVSYEKLFF. The CDR3 DNA reads as TGCGCCAGCAGCTCGGGGACAGTTTCGTATGAAAAACTGTTTTTT. Based on the CDR3 plus reference TRBV5-1 and TRBJ1-4, the full variable domain is KAGVTQTPRYLIKTRGQQVTLSCSPISGHRSVSWYQQTPGQGLQFLFEYFSETQRNKGNFPGRFSGRQFSNSRSEMNVSTLELGDSALYLCASSSGTVSYEKLFFGSGTQLSVL.